These T cell receptor beta chains were read from a single sample in a study of blood T cell repertoires in COVID-19. Sequenced by immunoSEQ multiplex PCR; TCRdb stores in-frame clones only, minus some. This sample carries under 300,000 clones, roughly 79% of them seen once, and the ten largest clones take around 3.2%. Sample: peripheral blood. The receptor set was obtained from a woman in her fifties or sixties with active or convalescent COVID-19. CDR3s include the opening cysteine and the closing phenylalanine or tryptophan.

j_call	cdr3_length	v_call	cdr3_aa
TRBJ2-3	14	TRBV2	CASSDKRSTDTQYF
TRBJ1-2	14	TRBV4-1	CASSQEKGNYGYTF
TRBJ2-7	17	TRBV28	CASSFPFWGGAPYEQYF
TRBJ1-2	15	TRBV2	CASSVSGLLNYGYTF
TRBJ1-2	15	TRBV7-2	CASSFNRGRNYGYTF
TRBJ2-7	15	TRBV2	CASIGLAGPSSGQYF
TRBJ2-2	14	TRBV3-1/TRBV3-2	CASSQGQGAGELFF
TRBJ2-7	15	TRBV5-3	CARSLFQGADYEQYF
TRBJ1-5	15	TRBV6-6	CASSLHRDGNQPQHF
TRBJ2-3	17	TRBV7-9	CASSSGRNRGGGDTQYF
TRBJ2-7	17	TRBV5-1	CASSPWKAGGPSEEQYF
TRBJ1-4	16	TRBV7-9	CASSSGTRAPNEKLFF
TRBJ1-5	14	TRBV2	CASSPIYSNQPQHF
TRBJ2-5	15	TRBV19	CASSTDRGRRKTQYF
TRBJ1-2	11	TRBV6-1	CASSEPKLHTF
TRBJ1-5	14	TRBV2	CASSEGTDSQPQHF